Presented here are 28 T cell receptor beta chains from one specimen sequenced in a study of blood T cell repertoires in COVID-19. Sequencing used immunoSEQ multiplex PCR; TCRdb keeps in-frame clones, though not all of them. The profile shows under 450,000 clones, roughly nine tenths of them singletons. Sequenced: PBMCs or T cells enriched from blood (not recorded which). The receptors originated from a woman in her 30s who had recovered from COVID-19.

This clone appeared a single time. Here the CDR3 reads CASSPPNRGQDGYTF. The CDR3 nucleotides read TGTGCCAGCTCACCACCGAACAGGGGGCAGGATGGCTACACCTTC. The rearrangement uses TRBV18 and TRBJ1-2; 9 nucleotides line up with TRBD1. The CDR3 has 15 residues. J was trimmed by 6 bases and V by 0 bases; bases with no gene match: 5. Per the germline V gene, CDR1 is KGHSH and CDR2 is LQKENI.

This clone was seen a single time. Other DNA sequences of this sample code for an identical CDR3. This chain joins TRBV6-5 and TRBJ1-1; D remains unclear. Trimming stripped 2 bases from V and 1 base from J, with 5 bases between. CDR3 size: 13 residues. Germline V lookup: CDR1 MNHEY, CDR2 SVGAGI. The CDR3 spells CASSYGRNTEAFF. The DNA of the CDR3 is TGTGCCAGCAGTTACGGCAGGAACACTGAAGCTTTCTTT.

The chain has TRBV5-1 and TRBJ1-2; 10 nucleotides align to TRBD1. The CDR3 covers 15 residues. The J segment lost 5 bases and the V segment lost 4 bases, leaving 8 bases of the junction unmatched. Germline CDR1 reads SGHRS; CDR2 reads YFSETQ. CDR3 in amino acids: CASSADRGTRYGYTF. CDR3 DNA: TGCGCCAGCAGCGCGGACAGGGGGACGAGGTATGGCTACACCTTC.

The CDR3 spells CASSLEQGGGYTF. The CDR3, as DNA: TGTGCCAGCAGTTTAGAACAGGGTGGGGGCTACACCTTC. The chain couples TRBV12-3 or TRBV12-4 to TRBJ1-2; tentatively, D is TRBD1 (6 bases). CDR3 length: 13 residues. The V end lost 1 base, the J end lost 8 bases, and 11 bases lay between the germline ends.

The chain recombines TRBV7-9 with TRBJ2-2; 7 nucleotides match TRBD2. The V and J ends lost 5 bases and 4 bases, in that order; junction bases with no gene match: 4. The CDR3 covers 14 residues. Germline CDR1 reads SEHNR; CDR2 reads FQNEAQ (reference sequence). CDR3 in DNA: TGTGCCAGCAGCCGGGGGGAAGGCACCGGGGAGCTGTTTTTT. It codes for CASSRGEGTGELFF.

The V and J genes are TRBV5-1 and TRBJ1-6; D possibly corresponds to TRBD1 (6 bases). In germline, CDR1 is SGHRS, CDR2 YFSETQ. Trimming shortened V by 4 bases and J by 0 bases, and 8 bases separated the two germline ends. The CDR3 runs to 15 residues. CDR3: CASSPTGSYNSPLHF. CDR3 nucleotide sequence: TGCGCCAGCAGCCCGACAGGCTCCTATAATTCACCCCTCCACTTT.

The J gene is TRBJ2-5, the V gene TRBV18; no clear D gene. CDR1 is KGHSH, CDR2 LQKENI, per germline. This CDR3 is built from 14 residues. Trimming pared 3 bases from V and 2 bases from J, leaving 10 bases between. The DNA for the CDR3 is TGTGCCAGCTCACCGAACACCCCACAAGAGACCCAGTACTTC. Amino acid sequence: CASSPNTPQETQYF. The variable domain in full, with the rest retrieved from reference TRBV18 and TRBJ2-5, is NAGVMQNPRHLVRRRGQEARLRCSPMKGHSHVYWYRQLPEEGLKFMVYLQKENIIDESGMPKERFSAEFPKEGPSILRIQQVVRGDSAAYFCASSPNTPQETQYFGPGTRLLVL.

This sequence joins TRBV28 and TRBJ2-3; the D gene is possibly TRBD2 (5 bases). CDR3 length equals 12 residues. The germline CDR1 and CDR2 sequences are MDHEN and SYDVKM. V dropped 5 bases and J dropped 6 bases, with 9 bases sitting between them. CDR3: CASSPRADTQYF. CDR3 bases: TGTGCCAGCAGTCCGCGGGCGGATACGCAGTATTTT.

This chain joins TRBV6-5 and TRBJ2-7; TRBD2 matches 12 bases. V lost 0 bases, J lost 4 bases, and 4 bases stayed unmatched. Per germline, CDR1 MNHEY and CDR2 SVGAGI. The CDR3 consists of 16 residues. The CDR3 nucleotides are TGTGCCAGCAGTTACTCGAGAACTAGCGGGGGGTACGAGCAGTACTTC. This codes for CASSYSRTSGGYEQYF.

The table lists this clone with a count of one. The rearrangement links TRBV12-2 to TRBJ2-1; the table's TRBD2 call for D was not verified on the DNA. TRBV12-2 is designated a pseudogene. This CDR3 region has 17 residues. CDR3 amino acids: CASRPRRWGDQYNEQFF. The DNA for the CDR3 is TGTGCAAGTCGCCCAAGACGGTGGGGGGATCAATACAATGAGCAGTTCTTC.

V usage is TRBV7-2 and J usage is TRBJ2-5; D is perhaps TRBD2 (5 bases). The CDR3 loop spans 15 amino acids. Germline values: CDR1 SGHTA, CDR2 FQGNSA. The germline V and J ends were trimmed by 1 base and 2 bases, with 11 bases remaining between them. In DNA, the CDR3 is TGTGCCAGCAGCTTAGGGCTAGCAGCTCAAGAGACCCAGTACTTC. Its protein product is CASSLGLAAQETQYF.

J is TRBJ2-1 and V is TRBV3-1 (or the pseudogene TRBV3-2); TRBD2 aligns across 10 bases. The junction had 7 bases not matched to a gene; V was cut back by 1 base and J by 10 bases. This CDR3 contains 15 residues. Germline V gene lookup returns CDR1 LGHDT and CDR2 YNNKEL (reference sequence). The CDR3 is CASSQALTSGSEQFF. CDR3 in DNA: TGTGCCAGCAGCCAAGCCCTGACTAGCGGGTCGGAGCAGTTCTTC.

This clone has just one count. This rearrangement joins TRBV3-1 (or the pseudogene TRBV3-2) to TRBJ2-1; 7 nucleotides align to TRBD2. V gave up 1 base and J gave up 9 bases; unmatched junction bases: 9. The CDR3 runs to 15 residues. Germline V CDR1 and CDR2: LGHDT, YNNKEL (reference sequence). CDR3 loop: CASSQGGSGGAEQFF. The DNA of the CDR3 is TGTGCCAGCAGCCAAGGAGGGTCGGGGGGAGCTGAGCAGTTCTTC.

The chain combines TRBV6-5 with TRBJ1-6; 7 bases are a match to TRBD1. This CDR3 spans 13 amino acids. The germline V gene encodes CDR1 MNHEY and CDR2 SVGAGI. V lost 7 bases, J lost 8 bases, and 5 bases stayed unmatched. This CDR3 reads CASKGQPDSPLHF. The DNA for the CDR3 is TGTGCCAGCAAGGGACAGCCGGATTCACCCCTCCACTTT.

The chain has TRBV4-2 and TRBJ2-2; TRBD1 aligns across 8 bases. CDR3 length equals 15 residues. Per germline, CDR1 LGHNA and CDR2 YNFKEQ. J was trimmed by 4 bases and V by 4 bases; bases with no gene match: 5. The CDR3 DNA follows: TGTGCCAGCAGCCCCAGGACAGGGTCCACCGGGGAGCTGTTTTTT. Encoded protein: CASSPRTGSTGELFF.

A remark on this clone: Other DNA sequences in the sample encode the same CDR3. The rearrangement links TRBV30 to TRBJ1-1; no clear D. The CDR3 loop spans 12 amino acids. Germline V gene lookup returns CDR1 GTSNPN and CDR2 SVGIG (reference sequence). Trimming removed 2 bases at V and 1 base at J, with 5 bases between. This CDR3 reads CAWSPGNTEAFF. The CDR3 DNA follows: TGTGCCTGGAGTCCAGGGAACACTGAAGCTTTCTTT.

DNA of the CDR3: TGTGCCAGCAGCCCTCTCCCAGCGGGTATTACAGATACGCAGTATTTT. This gives the protein CASSPLPAGITDTQYF. The chain is built from TRBV27 and TRBJ2-3; a possible D gene is TRBD2 (6 bases). CDR3 length: 16 amino acids. V lost 6 bases, J lost 3 bases, and 19 bases lay in between. Germline CDR1 MNHEY, CDR2 SMNVEV (reference sequence).

The V gene is TRBV6-5, the J gene TRBJ1-5, with 10 positions matching TRBD1. CDR3 length: 15 amino acids. Looked up from germline, CDR1 is MNHEY and CDR2 is SVGAGI. The V gene end was trimmed by 5 bases and the J gene end by 3 bases; junction bases not matched to a gene: 4. CDR3 nucleotide sequence: TGTGCCAGCAGTCCGGGACAGGGGTTCAATCAGCCCCAGCATTTT. This gives the protein CASSPGQGFNQPQHF.

CDR3 DNA: TGTGCCAGCAGTTCGGGATATGGCTACACCTTC. It is translated as CASSSGYGYTF. The rearrangement links TRBV27 to TRBJ1-2; D is ambiguous. CDR1 and CDR2 (germline): MNHEY, SMNVEV (reference sequence). The CDR3 length is 11 residues. Trimming left V 4 bases short and J 5 bases short, with 5 bases between.

V and J are TRBV4-1 and TRBJ1-1, with a tentative D call TRBD1 (5 bases). The CDR3 length is 15 residues. With 3 bases removed from V and 0 bases from J, the gap between germline ends came to 11 bases. The germline V gene has CDR1 MGHRA and CDR2 YSYEKL. The CDR3 DNA reads TGCGCCAGCAGCCACCAGGCGGGGCTGAACACTGAAGCTTTCTTT. Its translation is CASSHQAGLNTEAFF.

The chain combines TRBV27 with TRBJ2-2; 8 bases map to TRBD2. The germline V gene encodes CDR1 MNHEY and CDR2 SMNVEV (reference sequence). With 5 bases clipped from V and 2 bases from J, the junction kept 4 bases outside the gene matches. CDR3 length equals 15 residues. The CDR3 DNA reads TGTGCCAGCAGTCTAACTAGCGGCAACACCGGGGAGCTGTTTTTT. This gives the protein CASSLTSGNTGELFF.

The chain employs TRBV13 and TRBJ1-2; 8 nucleotides agree with TRBD1. Germline CDR1 PRHDT, CDR2 FYEKMQ (reference sequence). This CDR3 is 14 amino acids long. J lost 4 bases, V lost 5 bases, and 6 bases had no gene match. The CDR3 protein is CASSTRQGFYGYTF. DNA of the CDR3: TGTGCCAGCAGCACACGACAGGGGTTCTATGGCTACACCTTC. The variable domain in full, with the rest retrieved from reference TRBV13 and TRBJ1-2, is AAGVIQSPRHLIKEKRETATLKCYPIPRHDTVYWYQQGPGQDPQFLISFYEKMQSDKGSIPDRFSAQQFSDYHSELNMSSLELGDSALYFCASSTRQGFYGYTFGSGTRLTVV.

The rearrangement joins TRBV25-1 to TRBJ1-4; a weak D match, TRBD1 (6 bases). Germline V CDR1 and CDR2: MGHDK, SYGVNS. V lost 4 bases, J lost 3 bases, and 12 bases lay in between. The CDR3 totals 15 residues. DNA for the CDR3: TGTGCCAGCAGTGGGGGGGGCGCGGCTAATGAAAAACTGTTTTTT. Amino acid sequence: CASSGGGAANEKLFF.

This clone has a handful of counts. V is TRBV12-3 or TRBV12-4 and J is TRBJ1-4; 8 bases match TRBD1. This CDR3 region has 13 residues. Unmatched junction bases numbered 5, after V lost 7 bases and J lost 7 bases. In nucleotides, the CDR3 is TGTGCCAGCACCGCCACAGGGGGTGAAAAACTGTTTTTT. It yields the protein CASTATGGEKLFF.

This clone has a single count. This sequence joins TRBV5-6 and TRBJ1-5; TRBD1 agrees at 10 bases. V lost 4 bases, J lost 6 bases, and 7 bases stayed unmatched. Per the germline V gene, CDR1 is SGHDT and CDR2 is YYEEEE. The CDR3 is 15 amino acids. The CDR3 loop is CASSPRTGGGQPQHF. The CDR3 DNA reads as TGTGCCAGCAGCCCCAGGACAGGGGGAGGTCAGCCCCAGCATTTT.

V is TRBV7-8 and J is TRBJ2-7, with TRBD2 as a possible D gene (7 bases). There are 16 residues in the CDR3. Germline V gene sequence: CDR1 SGHVS, CDR2 FQNEAQ. Trimming cost V 1 base and J 3 bases, with 16 bases left between them. The CDR3: CASSLGGGGSYYEQYF. The DNA of the CDR3 is TGTGCCAGCAGCTTAGGGGGAGGGGGGAGTTACTACGAGCAGTACTTC. Complete variable domain (other parts from reference TRBV7-8 and TRBJ2-7): GAGVSQSPRYKVAKRGQDVALRCDPISGHVSLFWYQQALGQGPEFLTYFQNEAQLDKSGLPSDRFFAERPEGSVSTLKIQRTQQEDSAVYLCASSLGGGGSYYEQYFGPGTRLTVT.

This rearrangement joins TRBV6-1 to TRBJ2-7; a possible D gene is TRBD1 (5 bases). Germline loops: CDR1 MNHNS, CDR2 SASEGT. There are 12 residues in the CDR3. The V gene lost 1 base and the J gene lost 5 bases, with 6 bases spanning the gap. In DNA, the CDR3 is TGTGCCAGCAGTGAAGTCAGGGACGAGCAGTACTTC. The encoded protein is CASSEVRDEQYF.

The chain joins TRBV11-2 to TRBJ2-1, with TRBD1 matching 7 bases. Germline lookup yields CDR1 SGHAT and CDR2 FQNNGV. CDR3 length: 14 amino acids. The V and J ends lost 5 bases and 12 bases, in that order; junction bases with no gene match: 13. The CDR3, as DNA: TGTGCCAGCAGCACCGGACAGGAACGCGAGGGGCAGTTCTTC. This sequence encodes CASSTGQEREGQFF.